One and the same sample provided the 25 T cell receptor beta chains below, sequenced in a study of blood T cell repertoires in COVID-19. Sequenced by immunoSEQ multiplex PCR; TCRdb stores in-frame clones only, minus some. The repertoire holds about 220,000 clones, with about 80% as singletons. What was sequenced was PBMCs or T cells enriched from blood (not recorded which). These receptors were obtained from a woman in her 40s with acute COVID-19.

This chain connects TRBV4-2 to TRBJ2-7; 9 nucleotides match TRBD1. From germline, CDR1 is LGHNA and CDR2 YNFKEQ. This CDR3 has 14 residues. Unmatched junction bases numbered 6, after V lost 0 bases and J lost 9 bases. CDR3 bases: TGTGCCAGCAGCCAAGATTTGTCGACAGGGGGGCAGTACTTC. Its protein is CASSQDLSTGGQYF.

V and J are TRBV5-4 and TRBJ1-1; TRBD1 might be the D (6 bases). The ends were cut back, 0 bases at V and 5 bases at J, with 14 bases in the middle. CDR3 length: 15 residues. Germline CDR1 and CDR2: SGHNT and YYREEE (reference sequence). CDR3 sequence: CASSLGQGSGTEAFF. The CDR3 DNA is TGTGCCAGCAGCTTGGGGCAGGGGTCGGGGACTGAAGCTTTCTTT.

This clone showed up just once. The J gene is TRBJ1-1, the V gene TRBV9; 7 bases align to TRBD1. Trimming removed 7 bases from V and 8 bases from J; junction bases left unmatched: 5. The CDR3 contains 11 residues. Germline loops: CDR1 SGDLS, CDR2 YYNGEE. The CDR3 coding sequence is TGTGCCAGCGGGGGGACAGAAGAAGCTTTCTTT. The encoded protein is CASGGTEEAFF.

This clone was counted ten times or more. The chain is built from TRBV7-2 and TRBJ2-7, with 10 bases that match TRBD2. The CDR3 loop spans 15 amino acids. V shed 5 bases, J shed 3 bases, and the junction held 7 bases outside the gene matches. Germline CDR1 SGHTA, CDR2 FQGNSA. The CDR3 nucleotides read TGTGCCAGCAGCGAAACTAGCGGGGAGAGCTACGAGCAGTACTTC. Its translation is CASSETSGESYEQYF.

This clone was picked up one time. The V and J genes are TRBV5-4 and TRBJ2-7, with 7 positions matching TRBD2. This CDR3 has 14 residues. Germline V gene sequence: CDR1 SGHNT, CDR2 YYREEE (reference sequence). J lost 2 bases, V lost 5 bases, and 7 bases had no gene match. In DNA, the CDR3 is TGTGCCAGCAGGAGGGAGGGTTCCCCCTACGAGCAGTACTTC. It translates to CASRREGSPYEQYF. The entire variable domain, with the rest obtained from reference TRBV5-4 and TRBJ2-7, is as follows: ETGVTQSPTHLIKTRGQQVTLRCSSQSGHNTVSWYQQALGQGPQFIFQYYREEENGRGNFPPRFSGLQFPNYSSELNVNALELDDSALYLCASRREGSPYEQYFGPGTRLTVT.

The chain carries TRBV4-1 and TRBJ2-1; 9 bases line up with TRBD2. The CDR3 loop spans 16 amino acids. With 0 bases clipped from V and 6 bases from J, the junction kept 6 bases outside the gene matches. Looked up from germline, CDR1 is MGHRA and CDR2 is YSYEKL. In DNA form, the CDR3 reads TGCGCCAGCAGCCAAGAGCGGACTAGCGAACCCAATGAGCAGTTCTTC. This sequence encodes CASSQERTSEPNEQFF.

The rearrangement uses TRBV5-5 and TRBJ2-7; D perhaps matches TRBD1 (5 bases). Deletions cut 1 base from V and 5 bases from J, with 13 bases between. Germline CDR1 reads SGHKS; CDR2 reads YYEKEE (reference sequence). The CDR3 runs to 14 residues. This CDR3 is CASSLRTGFDEQYF. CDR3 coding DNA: TGTGCCAGCAGCTTGCGTACAGGTTTCGACGAGCAGTACTTC.

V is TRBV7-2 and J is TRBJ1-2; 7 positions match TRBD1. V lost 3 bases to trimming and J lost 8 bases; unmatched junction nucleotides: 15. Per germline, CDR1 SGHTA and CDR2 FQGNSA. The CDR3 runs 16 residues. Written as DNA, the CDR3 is TGTGCCAGCAGCTTGGTTTTGGCAGGGGGTATGAACGGCTACACCTTC. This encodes CASSLVLAGGMNGYTF.

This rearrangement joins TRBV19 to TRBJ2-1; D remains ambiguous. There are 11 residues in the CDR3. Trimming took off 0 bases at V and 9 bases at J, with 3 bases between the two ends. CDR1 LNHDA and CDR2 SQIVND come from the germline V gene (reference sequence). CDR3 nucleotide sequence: TGTGCCAGTAGTATAGATATTGAGCAGTTCTTC. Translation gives CASSIDIEQFF. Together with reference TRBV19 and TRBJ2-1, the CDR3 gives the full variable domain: DGGITQSPKYLFRKEGQNVTLSCEQNLNHDAMYWYRQDPGQGLRLIYYSQIVNDFQKGDIAEGYSVSREKKESFPLTVTSAQKNPTAFYLCASSIDIEQFFGPGTRLTVL.

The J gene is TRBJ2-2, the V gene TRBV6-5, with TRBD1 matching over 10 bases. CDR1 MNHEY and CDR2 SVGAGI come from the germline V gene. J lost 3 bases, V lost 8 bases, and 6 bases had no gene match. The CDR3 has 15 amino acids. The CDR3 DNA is TGTGCCAGCGACGACAGGGGGCGTCACACCGGGGAGCTGTTTTTT. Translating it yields CASDDRGRHTGELFF.

The CDR3 loop reads CASSLKPLSPQFF. In DNA, the CDR3 is TGTGCCAGTAGCCTCAAGCCCCTATCCCCGCAGTTCTTC. The genes are TRBV19 and TRBJ2-1; D uncertain. The CDR3 consists of 13 residues. Trimming pared 6 bases from V and 12 bases from J, leaving 18 bases between. CDR1 is LNHDA, CDR2 SQIVND, per germline (reference sequence).

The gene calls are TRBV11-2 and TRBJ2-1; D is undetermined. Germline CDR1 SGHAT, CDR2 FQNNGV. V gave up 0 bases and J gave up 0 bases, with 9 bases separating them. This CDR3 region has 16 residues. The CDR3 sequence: CASSLEAPSSYNEQFF. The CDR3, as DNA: TGTGCCAGCAGCTTAGAGGCCCCCAGCTCCTACAATGAGCAGTTCTTC.

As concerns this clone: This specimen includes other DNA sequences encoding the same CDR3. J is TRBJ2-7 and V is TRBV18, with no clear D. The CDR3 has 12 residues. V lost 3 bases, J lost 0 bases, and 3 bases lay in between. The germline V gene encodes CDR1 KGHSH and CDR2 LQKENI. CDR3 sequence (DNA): TGTGCCAGCTCACCCTCCTCCTACGAGCAGTACTTC. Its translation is CASSPSSYEQYF. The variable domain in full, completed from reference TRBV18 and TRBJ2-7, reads NAGVMQNPRHLVRRRGQEARLRCSPMKGHSHVYWYRQLPEEGLKFMVYLQKENIIDESGMPKERFSAEFPKEGPSILRIQQVVRGDSAAYFCASSPSSYEQYFGPGTRLTVT.

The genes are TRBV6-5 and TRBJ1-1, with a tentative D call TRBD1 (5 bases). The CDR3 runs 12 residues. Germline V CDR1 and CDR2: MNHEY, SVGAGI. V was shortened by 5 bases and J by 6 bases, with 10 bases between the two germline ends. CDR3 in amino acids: CASSRPGAEAFF. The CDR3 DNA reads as TGTGCCAGCAGTCGGCCGGGGGCTGAAGCTTTCTTT.

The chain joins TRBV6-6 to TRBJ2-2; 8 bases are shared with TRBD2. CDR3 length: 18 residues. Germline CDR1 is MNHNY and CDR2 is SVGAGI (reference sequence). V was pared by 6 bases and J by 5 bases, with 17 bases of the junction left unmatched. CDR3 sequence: CASSRTRSGSLLTGELFF. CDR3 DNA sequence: TGTGCCAGCAGCCGAACACGGAGCGGGAGTCTTCTAACCGGGGAGCTGTTTTTT.

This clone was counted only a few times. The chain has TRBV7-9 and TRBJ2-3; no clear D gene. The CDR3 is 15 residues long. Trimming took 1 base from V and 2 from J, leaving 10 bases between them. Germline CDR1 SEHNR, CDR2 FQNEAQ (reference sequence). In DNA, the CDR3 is TGTGCCAGCAGCTTAGGGGCCAGTTCCACAGATACGCAGTATTTT. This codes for CASSLGASSTDTQYF.

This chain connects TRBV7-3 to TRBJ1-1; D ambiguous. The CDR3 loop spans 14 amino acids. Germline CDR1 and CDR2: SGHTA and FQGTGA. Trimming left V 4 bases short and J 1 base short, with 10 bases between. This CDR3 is CASSSYQRNTEAFF. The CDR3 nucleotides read TGTGCCAGCAGCTCCTATCAACGGAACACTGAAGCTTTCTTT.

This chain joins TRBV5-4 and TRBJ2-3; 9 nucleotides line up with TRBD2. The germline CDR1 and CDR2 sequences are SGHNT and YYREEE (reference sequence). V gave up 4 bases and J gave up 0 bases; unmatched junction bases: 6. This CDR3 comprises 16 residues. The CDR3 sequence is CASSLRLAASTDTQYF. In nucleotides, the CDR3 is TGTGCCAGCAGCCTGCGACTAGCGGCTAGCACAGATACGCAGTATTTT.

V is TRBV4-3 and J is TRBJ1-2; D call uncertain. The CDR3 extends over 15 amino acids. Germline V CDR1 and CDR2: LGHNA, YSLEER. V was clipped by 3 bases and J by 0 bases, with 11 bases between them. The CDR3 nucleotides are TGCGCCAGCAGCCACCCGGGTCCGTCTAACTATGGCTACACCTTC. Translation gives CASSHPGPSNYGYTF.

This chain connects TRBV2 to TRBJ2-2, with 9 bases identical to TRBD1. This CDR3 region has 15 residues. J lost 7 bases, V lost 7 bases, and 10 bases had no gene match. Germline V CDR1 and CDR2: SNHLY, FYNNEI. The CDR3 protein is CASTAQGAEYGELFF. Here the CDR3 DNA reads TGTGCCAGCACCGCACAGGGGGCCGAATACGGGGAGCTGTTTTTT.

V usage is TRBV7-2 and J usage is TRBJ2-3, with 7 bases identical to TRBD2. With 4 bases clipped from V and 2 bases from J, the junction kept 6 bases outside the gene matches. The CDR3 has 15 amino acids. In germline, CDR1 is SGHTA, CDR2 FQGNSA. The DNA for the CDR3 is TGTGCCAGCAGCTCAAGGACTAGAAACACAGATACGCAGTATTTT. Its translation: CASSSRTRNTDTQYF. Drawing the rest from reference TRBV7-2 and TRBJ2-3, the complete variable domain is GAGVSQSPSNKVTEKGKDVELRCDPISGHTALYWYRQSLGQGLEFLIYFQGNSAPDKSGLPSDRFSAERTGGSVSTLTIQRTQQEDSAVYLCASSSRTRNTDTQYFGPGTRLTVL.

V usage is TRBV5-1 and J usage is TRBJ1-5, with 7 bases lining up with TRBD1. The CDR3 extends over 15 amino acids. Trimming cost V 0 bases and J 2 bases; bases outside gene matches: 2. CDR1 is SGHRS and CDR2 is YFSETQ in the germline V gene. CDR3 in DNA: TGCGCCAGCAGCTTGGACGGACAGGGCAATCAGCCCCAGCATTTT. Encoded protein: CASSLDGQGNQPQHF.

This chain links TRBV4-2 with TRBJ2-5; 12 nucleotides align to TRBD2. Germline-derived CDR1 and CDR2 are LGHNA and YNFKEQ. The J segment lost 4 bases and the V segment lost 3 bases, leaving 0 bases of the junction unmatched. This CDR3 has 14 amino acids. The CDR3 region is CASSQTSGGETQYF. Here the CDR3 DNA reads TGTGCCAGCAGCCAGACTAGCGGGGGAGAGACCCAGTACTTC.

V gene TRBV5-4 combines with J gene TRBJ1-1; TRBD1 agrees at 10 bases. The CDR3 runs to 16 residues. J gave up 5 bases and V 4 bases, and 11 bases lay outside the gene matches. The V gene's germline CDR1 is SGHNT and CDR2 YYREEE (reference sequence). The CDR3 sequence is CASSRSRQGARTEAFF. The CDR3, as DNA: TGTGCCAGCAGCCGATCACGACAGGGGGCGCGAACTGAAGCTTTCTTT.

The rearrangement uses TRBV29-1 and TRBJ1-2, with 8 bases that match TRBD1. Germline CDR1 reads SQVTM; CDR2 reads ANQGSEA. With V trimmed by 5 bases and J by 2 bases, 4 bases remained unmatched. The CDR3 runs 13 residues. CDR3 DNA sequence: TGCAGCGTTCACAGGGGGGAGAACTATGGCTACACCTTC. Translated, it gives CSVHRGENYGYTF.